The clone carrying this TCR beta chain was found many times. What it binds is unknown. Germline lookup yields CDR1 LGHDT and CDR2 YNNKEL (reference sequence). CDR3 length: 13 residues. V dropped 8 bases and J dropped 10; count of bases not matched to a gene: 4. The data derive from a study of T cells after yellow fever vaccination. The study made its TCR cDNA through 5'RACE template switching. That step introduced a universal primer site along with UMIs. TCRdb ran MiXCR on the 5' RACE reads and lists one entry per CDR3 protein. The sample yields some 240,000 distinct CDR3 sequences, about 3.5% seen once. Study-level findings and limits: Once the booster was given, most primary-vaccination clones reappeared, at about 95% for CD4 and over 85% for CD8. Though weaker, the secondary response peaked faster, on day 5 versus 15. Although most clonotypes did not, a small share appeared in both CD4 and CD8 compartments.

The sequence was collected from a man between 18 and 35 years old who received the YFV17D yellow fever vaccine. The sample consisted of PBMCs, taken 15 days after the yellow fever booster vaccination. This sequence joins TRBV3-1 and TRBJ1-6; 11 bases agree with TRBD1. The CDR3 reads CASQGQGESPLHF. The CDR3 bases are TGTGCCAGCCAGGGACAGGGGGAATCACCCCTCCACTTT.